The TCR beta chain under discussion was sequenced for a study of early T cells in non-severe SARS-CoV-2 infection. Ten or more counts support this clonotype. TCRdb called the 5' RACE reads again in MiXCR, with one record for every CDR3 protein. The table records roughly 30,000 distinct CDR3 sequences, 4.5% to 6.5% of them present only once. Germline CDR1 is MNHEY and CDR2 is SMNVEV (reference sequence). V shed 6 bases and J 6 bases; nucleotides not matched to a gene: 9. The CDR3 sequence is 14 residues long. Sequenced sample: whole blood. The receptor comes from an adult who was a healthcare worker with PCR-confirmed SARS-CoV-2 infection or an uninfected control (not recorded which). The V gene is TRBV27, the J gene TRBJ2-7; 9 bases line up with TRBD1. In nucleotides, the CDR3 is TGTGCCAGCAGCCCCGGGACAGGGTCGAGCGAGCAGTACTTC. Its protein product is CASSPGTGSSEQYF.